Below, 25 T cell receptor beta chains from the same sample are listed, as sequenced in a study of T-cell memory formation after mild COVID-19. MiXCR, run by TCRdb on the 5' RACE reads, gives a single entry per CDR3 protein. The table lists fewer than 700,000 distinct CDR3 sequences, over 15% of them singletons, with around 12% in the top ten. What was sequenced was PBMCs or a T cell subset sorted from them (not recorded which). These receptors were taken from an adult woman who had mild COVID-19 (a few samples of this study predate the infection). Cell type and time point are not known.

The genes are TRBV12-3 or TRBV12-4 and TRBJ1-5; D is perhaps TRBD1 (5 bases). CDR3 length: 15 amino acids. The V and J ends lost 5 bases and 0 bases respectively, with 11 bases between them. The CDR3 nucleotides are TGTGCCAGCAGTGTTTCAGGGTATAGCAATCAGCCCCAGCATTTT. Translating gives CASSVSGYSNQPQHF.

This clonotype was counted a few times. CDR3 in amino acids: CASSPTSGRGATQYF. The DNA for the CDR3 is TGTGCCAGCTCACCGACTAGCGGGAGAGGGGCGACCCAGTACTTC. V and J are TRBV18 and TRBJ2-5; 12 nucleotides match TRBD2. Per the germline V gene, CDR1 is KGHSH and CDR2 is LQKENI. This CDR3 has 15 amino acids. V lost 3 bases, J lost 7 bases, and 6 bases stayed unmatched.

The table lists this clonotype with many counts. J is TRBJ2-1 and V is TRBV10-3; D gene unclear. Germline V gene lookup returns CDR1 ENHRY and CDR2 SYGVKD. V lost 0 bases and J lost 8, with 14 bases in between. The CDR3 extends over 15 amino acids. The CDR3: CAISESSIPADEQFF. The CDR3 DNA reads TGTGCCATCAGTGAGTCGAGTATCCCGGCGGATGAGCAGTTCTTC.

The V call is TRBV20-1, the J call TRBJ1-1; D is perhaps TRBD1 (5 bases). Trimming took 3 bases from V and 4 from J, leaving 15 bases between them. The CDR3 is 14 amino acids. Per the germline V gene, CDR1 is DFQATT and CDR2 is SNEGSKA (reference sequence). This CDR3 reads CSASDAGWGTEAFF. In DNA form, the CDR3 reads TGCAGTGCTAGTGACGCAGGGTGGGGCACTGAAGCTTTCTTT.

This rearrangement joins TRBV20-1 to TRBJ1-1; TRBD1 is a possible D gene (6 bases). The CDR3 is made up of 12 amino acids. The germline V gene encodes CDR1 DFQATT and CDR2 SNEGSKA (reference sequence). Trimming removed 6 bases at V and 1 base at J, with 9 bases between. The chain's CDR3 is CSAGHPNTEAFF. The CDR3 region has the DNA TGCAGTGCGGGACACCCGAACACTGAAGCTTTCTTT.

This clonotype appeared many times. CDR3 sequence reads: CASSLDLGLTYEQYF. The CDR3, as DNA: TGTGCCAGCAGTTTAGACCTCGGGCTAACCTACGAGCAGTACTTC. This chain connects TRBV12-3 or TRBV12-4 to TRBJ2-7, with D hard to call. CDR3 length: 15 residues. V gave up 1 base and J gave up 2 bases, with 12 bases separating them.

This clonotype was detected many times. The V and J genes are TRBV7-3 and TRBJ2-3; D remains unclear. This CDR3 spans 14 amino acids. Trimming cost V 4 bases and J 4 bases, with 12 bases left between them. Germline values: CDR1 SGHTA, CDR2 FQGTGA. The CDR3, as DNA: TGTGCCAGCAGCTCACGACACGGCGCAGATACGCAGTATTTT. Amino acid sequence: CASSSRHGADTQYF.

This clonotype was counted only a few times. V usage is TRBV30 and J usage is TRBJ1-5; maybe TRBD1 (6 bases). Trimming pared 0 bases from V and 2 bases from J, leaving 14 bases between. The germline gives CDR1 GTSNPN, CDR2 SVGIG (reference sequence). The CDR3 is 16 amino acids. The CDR3 is CAWSVQGKMGNQPQHF. The CDR3 DNA reads as TGTGCCTGGAGTGTACAGGGCAAAATGGGCAATCAGCCCCAGCATTTT.

This clonotype was observed once. The chain employs TRBV19 and TRBJ1-4; TRBD1 is a possible D gene (5 bases). CDR3 length: 15 residues. The germline CDR1 and CDR2 sequences are LNHDA and SQIVND (reference sequence). Trimming shortened V by 4 bases and J by 0 bases, and 9 bases separated the two germline ends. This CDR3 is CASSRQPATNEKLFF. The DNA of the CDR3 is TGTGCCAGTAGTAGACAGCCCGCAACTAATGAAAAACTGTTTTTT. The full variable domain, its missing parts supplied by reference TRBV19 and TRBJ1-4, is DGGITQSPKYLFRKEGQNVTLSCEQNLNHDAMYWYRQDPGQGLRLIYYSQIVNDFQKGDIAEGYSVSREKKESFPLTVTSAQKNPTAFYLCASSRQPATNEKLFFGSGTQLSVL.

This clonotype occurred a few times. The rearrangement joins TRBV7-9 to TRBJ2-3; a possible D gene is TRBD2 (6 bases). Per germline, CDR1 SEHNR and CDR2 FQNEAQ (reference sequence). Trimming removed 4 bases from V and 5 bases from J, with 16 bases in between. CDR3 length: 15 residues. CDR3 in amino acids: CASSSTDGRIDTQYF. CDR3 bases: TGTGCCAGCAGCTCCACAGATGGGAGGATAGATACGCAGTATTTT.

The table lists this clonotype with a few counts. V and J are TRBV7-9 and TRBJ2-7; 13 nucleotides line up with TRBD2. Trimming at V came to 5 bases and at J to 5 bases, leaving 6 bases not matched to a gene. There are 15 residues in the CDR3. CDR1 SEHNR and CDR2 FQNEAQ come from the germline V gene (reference sequence). The CDR3 bases are TGTGCCAGCAGCAGAGGACTAGCGGGAGCGGACGAGCAGTACTTC. Translation: CASSRGLAGADEQYF.

The chain recombines TRBV24-1 with TRBJ2-3; TRBD2 matches at 10 bases. This CDR3 has 14 residues. After removal of 9 bases from V and 3 bases from J, the junction contained 5 bases not matched to a gene. The V gene's germline CDR1 is KGHDR and CDR2 SFDVKD. The CDR3 reads CATSGTSETDTQYF. CDR3 bases: TGTGCCACCTCTGGGACTAGCGAGACAGATACGCAGTATTTT.

The rearrangement links TRBV20-1 to TRBJ2-1, with 7 bases aligning to TRBD2. There are 14 residues in the CDR3. Germline CDR1 is DFQATT and CDR2 is SNEGSKA (reference sequence). Trimming at V came to 4 bases and at J to 2 bases, leaving 5 bases not matched to a gene. The CDR3 reads CSAKSGVPYNEQFF. CDR3 DNA: TGCAGTGCTAAAAGCGGGGTCCCCTACAATGAGCAGTTCTTC.

The chain carries TRBV7-2 and TRBJ2-5; D is perhaps TRBD1 (6 bases). With 6 bases removed from V and 4 bases from J, the gap between germline ends came to 15 bases. CDR1 and CDR2 from the germline V gene are SGHTA and FQGNSA. This CDR3 region has 14 residues. The CDR3 reads CASSYTGPGETQYF. The CDR3 region has the DNA TGTGCCAGCAGTTACACAGGGCCGGGAGAGACCCAGTACTTC. The full variable domain, its missing parts supplied by reference TRBV7-2 and TRBJ2-5, is GAGVSQSPSNKVTEKGKDVELRCDPISGHTALYWYRQSLGQGLEFLIYFQGNSAPDKSGLPSDRFSAERTGGSVSTLTIQRTQQEDSAVYLCASSYTGPGETQYFGPGTRLLVL.

V and J are TRBV7-8 and TRBJ1-2; maybe TRBD1 (5 bases). The CDR3 is made up of 14 amino acids. The V end was cut by 2 bases, the J end by 4 bases, with 11 bases between. Germline CDR1 reads SGHVS; CDR2 reads FQNEAQ. The DNA of the CDR3 is TGTGCCAGCAGCTTAATCTCGACAGCCTATGGCTACACCTTC. Translating it yields CASSLISTAYGYTF.

J is TRBJ1-2 and V is TRBV3-1; D remains unclear. Germline V lookup: CDR1 LGHDT, CDR2 YNNKEL (reference sequence). The V end lost 3 bases, the J end lost 7 bases, and 6 bases lay between the germline ends. The CDR3 covers 11 residues. The CDR3 sequence is CASSQGSGYTF. In DNA form, the CDR3 reads TGTGCCAGCAGCCAGGGGTCTGGCTACACCTTC. Combining the CDR3 with reference TRBV3-1 and TRBJ1-2 gives the whole variable domain DTAVSQTPKYLVTQMGNDKSIKCEQNLGHDTMYWYKQDSKKFLKIMFSYNNKELIINETVPNRFSPKSPDKAHLNLHINSLELGDSAVYFCASSQGSGYTFGSGTRLTVV.

The V call is TRBV12-3 or TRBV12-4, the J call TRBJ2-1; 7 bases line up with TRBD2. V shed 3 bases and J 6 bases; nucleotides not matched to a gene: 14. This CDR3 has 17 amino acids. The CDR3 region has the DNA TGTGCCAGCAGTTTGGTTGGGCGGGAGACGCTTCTCAATGAGCAGTTCTTC. It codes for CASSLVGRETLLNEQFF.

This clonotype turned up a few times. The V gene is TRBV24-1, the J gene TRBJ2-1; tentatively, D is TRBD2 (7 bases). Trimming shortened V by 3 bases and J by 2 bases, and 10 bases separated the two germline ends. The germline gives CDR1 KGHDR, CDR2 SFDVKD. The CDR3 extends over 15 amino acids. The CDR3 region is CATSDPGGTYNEQFF. The DNA for the CDR3 is TGTGCCACCAGTGATCCGGGGGGCACCTACAATGAGCAGTTCTTC.

This clonotype appeared a few times. The chain recombines TRBV12-3 or TRBV12-4 with TRBJ2-1; TRBD2 agrees at 11 bases. The CDR3 spans 16 residues. V lost 6 bases and J lost 4; bases outside the gene matches: 8. CDR3 in DNA: TGTGCCAGCAGACCATCAACTAGCGGGAGTTACAATGAGCAGTTCTTC. It encodes CASRPSTSGSYNEQFF.

The chain has TRBV4-2 and TRBJ1-2; maybe TRBD1 (6 bases). The CDR3 is 14 residues long. V was trimmed by 4 bases and J by 3 bases, leaving 12 bases between them. Germline loops: CDR1 LGHNA, CDR2 YNFKEQ. The CDR3 spells CASSPGTKDYGYTF. CDR3 nucleotides: TGTGCCAGCAGCCCCGGGACAAAGGACTATGGCTACACCTTC.

There are many counts of this clonotype. V usage is TRBV6-5 and J usage is TRBJ2-7; 11 bases are shared with TRBD2. Germline trimming cut 6 bases from V and 2 bases from J; bases unmatched to any gene: 3. The length of the CDR3 is 14 residues. From germline, CDR1 is MNHEY and CDR2 SVGAGI. The CDR3 nucleotides read TGTGCCAGCAGCCATAGCGGGGGGGCCTACGAGCAGTACTTC. Translation: CASSHSGGAYEQYF.

This clonotype was detected only a few times. The chain links TRBV20-1 to TRBJ1-1, with D perhaps matching TRBD1 (6 bases). This CDR3 contains 13 residues. Germline CDR1 is DFQATT and CDR2 is SNEGSKA (reference sequence). The V and J ends lost 6 bases and 0 bases respectively, with 11 bases between them. CDR3 nucleotides: TGCAGTGCGCCTCGGACAGTGAACACTGAAGCTTTCTTT. This codes for CSAPRTVNTEAFF.

This clonotype turned up a few times. This chain links TRBV7-9 with TRBJ1-2; D remains ambiguous. This CDR3 is built from 14 residues. Germline V gene data show CDR1 as SEHNR and CDR2 as FQNEAQ (reference sequence). Trimming took 1 base from V and 5 from J, leaving 11 bases between them. The CDR3 region has the DNA TGTGCCAGCAGCTTAGGTGGCGGATCATATGGCTACACCTTC. Encoded protein: CASSLGGGSYGYTF.

This clonotype was counted only a few times. One junction end does not reproduce the germline sequence, and a read error may be involved. The chain links TRBV11-2 to TRBJ2-5; possibly TRBD1 for D (5 bases). The CDR3 consists of 15 residues. CDR1 and CDR2 (germline): SGHAT, FQNNGV. This chain's CDR3 is CASTLSPGREETQYF. The CDR3 DNA sequence: TGTGCCAGCACCTTAAGCCCAGGCAGGGAAGAGACCCAGTACTTC.

The chain couples TRBV27 to TRBJ1-5; D gene ambiguous. The germline V gene encodes CDR1 MNHEY and CDR2 SMNVEV (reference sequence). The CDR3 length is 14 residues. Trimming pared 2 bases from V and 7 bases from J, leaving 12 bases between. CDR3 protein: CASSLRRERQPQHF. In DNA form, the CDR3 reads TGTGCCAGCAGTTTAAGGCGCGAGAGGCAGCCCCAGCATTTT.